These T cell receptor beta chains were read from a single sample in a study of response to subunit inactivated influenza vaccine. In TCRdb, the RT-PCR reads were re-called with MiXCR into one record per CDR3 protein. The profile covers about 650,000 distinct CDR3 sequences, with approximately 14% appearing a single time and 11% taken by the ten largest. Sequenced here: PBMCs from blood, sampled about 13 days after vaccination. Source of these receptors: a man between 45 and 60 years old who received an inactivated influenza vaccine. Each CDR3 is given with its conserved first and last residue. A D gene is named only where the DNA matches it firmly. Rows give clone size only sometimes, using once, few, many, or a class for an expanded clone.

J,D,V,size,length,DNA,CDR3
TRBJ2-7,TRBD2,TRBV28,NA,17,TGTGCCAGTACCACTAGCGGGAGGGCCAATTTTTTCTACGAGCAGTACTTC,CASTTSGRANFFYEQYF
TRBJ2-7,NA,TRBV5-1,few,15,TGCGCCAGCAGCTTCTACGAATTGGACCGAGTTGAGCAGTACTTC,CASSFYELDRVEQYF
TRBJ2-1,NA,TRBV20-1,few,16,TGCAGTGCTAGAGATGTTTACGGAGAAACTTACAATGAGCAGTTCTTC,CSARDVYGETYNEQFF
TRBJ1-5,NA,TRBV25-1,NA,17,TGTGCCAGCAGTGAACCCCCGACAGGCTATAGCAATCAGCCCCAGCATTTT,CASSEPPTGYSNQPQHF
TRBJ2-1,NA,TRBV14,NA,12,TGTGCCAGCAGCCAGCAGCGGGCTGAGCAGTTCTTC,CASSQQRAEQFF
TRBJ2-1,NA,TRBV12-3/TRBV12-4,many,14,TGTGCCAGCAGTTTAGAAGTTTCCTACAATGAGCAGTTCTTC,CASSLEVSYNEQFF
TRBJ2-3,TRBD2,TRBV2,NA,20,TGTGCCAGCTCCTATGCGACTAGCGGGAGGGCCTATCGTCCCACAGATACGCAGTATTTT,CASSYATSGRAYRPTDTQYF
TRBJ1-5,TRBD1,TRBV6-5,NA,15,TGTGCCAGTAGATACGACAGGGCGGGCAATCAGCCCCAGCATTTT,CASRYDRAGNQPQHF
TRBJ1-2,TRBD1,TRBV5-1,NA,16,TGCGCCAGCAGCTTGGGTAACAGGGGGAACAACTATGGCTACACCTTC,CASSLGNRGNNYGYTF
TRBJ2-2,NA,TRBV7-3,many,14,TGTGCCAGCAACACGGCGGATAACACCGGGGAGCTGTTTTTT,CASNTADNTGELFF